The 16 T cell receptor beta chains presented below share a single source sample, sequenced in a study of molecular identifiers for immune sequencing clone quantification. Each CDR3 protein is one row after TCRdb ran MiXCR on the PCR reads. The profile shows approximately 590,000 distinct CDR3 sequences, 25% of them singletons. Source material: naive CD8+ T cells from blood, with Jurkat cell RNA spiked in. Subset in this sample: FACS-sorted CD8+CD4-CCR7+CD45RA+ naive T cells. These TCRs come from a human donor in good health. Some libraries in this study had Jurkat cell RNA spiked in.

This chain joins TRBV28 and TRBJ1-2; D ambiguous. Germline V lookup: CDR1 MDHEN, CDR2 SYDVKM. The CDR3 length is 14 residues. V lost 10 bases to trimming and J lost 2 bases, with 17 bases between them. CDR3 sequence reads: CAIPDPGKNYGYTF. The CDR3 region has the DNA TGTGCCATCCCGGACCCGGGGAAAAACTATGGCTACACCTTC.

This clonotype was counted between two and nine times. The chain links TRBV7-2 to TRBJ1-1, with D unresolved. Between the trimmed V and J ends, which lost 1 base and 5 bases, there was a span of 14 bases. This CDR3 is built from 15 residues. Germline loops: CDR1 SGHTA, CDR2 FQGNSA. In DNA form, the CDR3 reads TGTGCCAGCAGCTTAGAGGGAAATGGGAAGACTGAAGCTTTCTTT. As protein: CASSLEGNGKTEAFF.

This clonotype was detected ten times or more. The rearrangement joins TRBV4-3 to TRBJ1-1; tentative D call: TRBD1 (5 bases). The V gene's germline CDR1 is LGHNA and CDR2 YSLEER. The CDR3 loop spans 15 amino acids. Deletions cut 0 bases from V and 6 bases from J, with 14 bases between. The CDR3 DNA sequence: TGCGCCAGCAGCCAAGATGGCGGGAGGGGCTCTGAAGCTTTCTTT. It is translated as CASSQDGGRGSEAFF.

Only a few counts were recorded for this clonotype. This chain connects TRBV5-6 to TRBJ2-3; the D is unclear. Deletions cut 2 bases from V and 1 base from J, with 23 bases between. Germline CDR1 reads SGHDT; CDR2 reads YYEEEE. The CDR3 length is 19 residues. CDR3 DNA: TGTGCCAGCAGCTTTTGGATTATCGCCCCGGGTGGAGGCACAGATACGCAGTATTTT. Protein: CASSFWIIAPGGGTDTQYF.

The rearrangement joins TRBV29-1 to TRBJ2-1; D is perhaps TRBD2 (5 bases). V dropped 7 bases and J dropped 6 bases, with 16 bases sitting between them. This CDR3 comprises 13 residues. Germline assignment: CDR1 SQVTM and CDR2 ANQGSEA. CDR3 region: CSGIGGLRNEQFF. The CDR3, as DNA: TGCAGCGGGATCGGCGGGCTGCGCAATGAGCAGTTCTTC.

This clonotype was recorded at least ten times. The J gene is TRBJ2-3, the V gene TRBV7-2, with TRBD2 as a possible D gene (5 bases). The CDR3 is 17 amino acids. The germline V gene has CDR1 SGHTA and CDR2 FQGNSA. Trimming removed 1 base from V and 1 base from J, with 15 bases in between. For the CDR3, the DNA is TGTGCCAGCAGCTTAGTTGGGCCCGCCGGGGGCACAGATACGCAGTATTTT. Its translation: CASSLVGPAGGTDTQYF.

This clonotype was counted only a few times. The chain carries TRBV5-4 and TRBJ1-5; TRBD1 matches 9 bases. There are 16 residues in the CDR3. The J segment lost 1 base and the V segment lost 2 bases, leaving 4 bases of the junction unmatched. Looked up from germline, CDR1 is SGHNT and CDR2 is YYREEE (reference sequence). CDR3 sequence (DNA): TGTGCCAGCAGCTTTTGGACAGGGGCAAGCAATCAGCCCCAGCATTTT. It specifies CASSFWTGASNQPQHF.

Turning to this clonotype: A much larger clone is a single base away; this may be a read error. The chain recombines TRBV5-1 with TRBJ2-7; the D is unclear. This CDR3 region has 14 residues. The germline CDR1 and CDR2 sequences are SGHRS and YFSETQ. In DNA, the CDR3 is TGCGCCAGCAGCTTGTCGCAGAGCTCCTACGGGCAGTACTTC. Translated, it gives CASSLSQSSYGQYF.

In this sample, this clonotype turned up many times. The chain employs TRBV2 and TRBJ2-7; 7 bases are a match to TRBD2. J lost 4 bases, V lost 6 bases, and 6 bases had no gene match. The CDR3 extends over 13 amino acids. Germline assignment: CDR1 SNHLY and CDR2 FYNNEI. CDR3 in amino acids: CASSQFGGYEQYF. The CDR3 bases are TGTGCCAGCAGCCAATTCGGGGGGTACGAGCAGTACTTC.

A few counts support this clonotype. The chain couples TRBV6-2 or TRBV6-3 to TRBJ2-3; no clear D. Germline values: CDR1 MNHEY, CDR2 SVGEGT. V was pared by 6 bases and J by 6 bases, with 19 bases between. The CDR3 is 15 residues long. The CDR3 coding sequence is TGTGCCAGCAGCTCAACCGGGCCACCTTTGGATACGCAGTATTTT. As protein: CASSSTGPPLDTQYF.

This clonotype was picked up many times. The rearrangement links TRBV7-2 to TRBJ2-1; D gene uncertain. CDR1 and CDR2 (germline): SGHTA, FQGNSA. V lost 1 base and J 4 bases, leaving 8 bases between the germline ends. The CDR3 is 14 amino acids. CDR3 bases: TGTGCCAGCAGCTTAGTCGACGAGTACAATGAGCAGTTCTTC. Protein sequence: CASSLVDEYNEQFF.

Points on this clonotype: Just one base apart from a much larger clone, this may be a read error. The chain links TRBV5-1 to TRBJ2-7, with a weak D call TRBD2 (5 bases). Trimming took off 0 bases at V and 3 bases at J, with 10 bases between the two ends. The CDR3 consists of 14 residues. Germline CDR1 reads SGHRS; CDR2 reads YFSETQ. The CDR3 spells CASSLGRGHYEQYF. CDR3 DNA: TGCGCCAGCAGCTTGGGGCGAGGGCACTACGAGCAGTACTTC.

This clonotype was detected a few times. The chain combines TRBV2 with TRBJ1-3; TRBD1 matches at 8 bases. The CDR3 has 18 amino acids. V lost 4 bases to trimming and J lost 4 bases; unmatched junction nucleotides: 15. CDR1 SNHLY and CDR2 FYNNEI come from the germline V gene. The CDR3 DNA is TGTGCCAGCAGTGGAGCCTCGGGACAGGAGAAATTCGGAAACACCATATATTTT. This codes for CASSGASGQEKFGNTIYF.

The rearrangement links TRBV7-9 to TRBJ1-2, with 9 bases fitting TRBD1. This CDR3 has 15 amino acids. Germline-derived CDR1 and CDR2 are SEHNR and FQNEAQ (reference sequence). V dropped 5 bases and J dropped 6; count of bases not matched to a gene: 10. The CDR3, as DNA: TGTGCCAGCAGCCCCCCGGGACAGGGTCTTGATGGCTACACCTTC. It codes for CASSPPGQGLDGYTF. Full variable domain (missing parts from reference TRBV7-9 and TRBJ1-2): DTGVSQNPRHKITKRGQNVTFRCDPISEHNRLYWYRQTLGQGPEFLTYFQNEAQLEKSRLLSDRFSAERPKGSFSTLEIQRTEQGDSAMYLCASSPPGQGLDGYTFGSGTRLTVV.

This clonotype was seen a handful of times. V and J are TRBV7-6 and TRBJ2-2; D not resolved. CDR3 size: 14 residues. Trimming pared 2 bases from V and 7 bases from J, leaving 11 bases between. The germline CDR1 and CDR2 sequences are SGHVS and FNYEAQ. The CDR3 DNA sequence: TGTGCCAGCAGCTTAAAGGGATATGGCGGGGAGCTGTTTTTT. It codes for CASSLKGYGGELFF.

This clonotype has just a few counts. This chain links TRBV9 with TRBJ1-2; tentatively, D is TRBD1 (6 bases). V lost 3 bases and J 6 bases, leaving 12 bases between the germline ends. CDR1 and CDR2 (germline): SGDLS, YYNGEE. This CDR3 spans 13 amino acids. The CDR3 coding sequence is TGTGCCAGCAGCGCAGGGGAGGGGGATGGCTACACCTTC. This encodes CASSAGEGDGYTF.